The entry below gives a single TCR beta chain sequence along with its context. The antigen is unknown. The data originate from a study of Tregs in tolerant kidney transplant recipients. Study as a whole: Recipient PBMCs carried a CFSE label and met irradiated graft donor PBMCs for five to seven days before FACS sorting. Notes on the study in general: Few patients were studied, so findings need validation in larger groups. This study did not directly address biological reproducibility.

The method was immunoSEQ multiplex PCR; TCRdb's version includes in-frame clones alone and lacks a portion of them. The table shows about 4,800 clones, with over 35% occurring only once. This CDR3 comprises 13 residues. Germline CDR1 is MNHNS and CDR2 is SASEGT. V gave up 6 bases and J gave up 1 base, with 8 bases separating them. This chain connects TRBV6-1 to TRBJ2-3, with D tentatively TRBD1 (6 bases). This clonotype was obtained from a human donor in good health. The specimen sequenced was CD8+ T cells from blood cultured with allogeneic cells. The CDR3 bases are TGTGCCAGCAGCCCAGGGGGCACAGATACGCAGTATTTT. Protein: CASSPGGTDTQYF.